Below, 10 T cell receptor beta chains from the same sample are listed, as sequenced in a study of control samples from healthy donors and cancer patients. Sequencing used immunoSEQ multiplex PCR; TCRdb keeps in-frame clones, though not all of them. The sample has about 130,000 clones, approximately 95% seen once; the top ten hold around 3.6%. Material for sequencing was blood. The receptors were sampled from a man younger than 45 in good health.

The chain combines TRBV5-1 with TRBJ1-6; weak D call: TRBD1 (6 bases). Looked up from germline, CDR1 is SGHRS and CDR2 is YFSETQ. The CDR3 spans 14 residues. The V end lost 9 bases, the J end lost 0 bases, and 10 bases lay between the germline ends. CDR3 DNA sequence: TGCGCCAACGGACAGAGCTCCTATAATTCACCCCTCCACTTT. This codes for CANGQSSYNSPLHF.

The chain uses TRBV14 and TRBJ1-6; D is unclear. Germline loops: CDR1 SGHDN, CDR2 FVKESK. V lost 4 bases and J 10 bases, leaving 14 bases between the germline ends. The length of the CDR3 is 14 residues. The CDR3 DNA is TGTGCCAGCAGCCTCGACGGCTACAGATCACCCCTCCACTTT. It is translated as CASSLDGYRSPLHF.

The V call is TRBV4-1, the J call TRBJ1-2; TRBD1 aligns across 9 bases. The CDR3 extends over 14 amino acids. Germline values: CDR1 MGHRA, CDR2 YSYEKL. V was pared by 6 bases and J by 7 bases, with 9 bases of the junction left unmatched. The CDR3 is CASRRTGEVGGYTF. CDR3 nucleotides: TGCGCCAGCAGACGGACAGGGGAGGTGGGTGGCTACACCTTC.

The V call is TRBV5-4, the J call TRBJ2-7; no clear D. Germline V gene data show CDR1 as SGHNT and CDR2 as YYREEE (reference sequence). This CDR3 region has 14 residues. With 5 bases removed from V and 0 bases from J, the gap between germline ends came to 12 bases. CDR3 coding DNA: TGTGCCAGCAGGACGACCGGGTCCTCCTACGAGCAGTACTTC. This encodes CASRTTGSSYEQYF.

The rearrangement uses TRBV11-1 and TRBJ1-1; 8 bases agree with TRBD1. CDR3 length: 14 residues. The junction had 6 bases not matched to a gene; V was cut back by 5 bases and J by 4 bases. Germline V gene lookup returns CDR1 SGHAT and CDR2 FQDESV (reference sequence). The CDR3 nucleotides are TGTGCCAGCAGCCAGGACAGGGACATCACTGAAGCTTTCTTT. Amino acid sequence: CASSQDRDITEAFF.

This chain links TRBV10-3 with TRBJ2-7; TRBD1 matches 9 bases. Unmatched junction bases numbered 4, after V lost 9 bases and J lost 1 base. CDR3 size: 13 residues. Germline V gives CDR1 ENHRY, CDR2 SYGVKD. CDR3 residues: CAIRTGDSYEQYF. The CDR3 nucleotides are TGTGCCATTCGGACAGGGGATTCCTACGAGCAGTACTTC.

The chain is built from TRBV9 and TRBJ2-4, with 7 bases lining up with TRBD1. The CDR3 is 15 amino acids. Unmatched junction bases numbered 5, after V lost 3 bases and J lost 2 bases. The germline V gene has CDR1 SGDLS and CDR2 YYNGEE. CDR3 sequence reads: CASSAEGQSKNIQYF. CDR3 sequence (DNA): TGTGCCAGCAGCGCCGAGGGACAGTCCAAAAACATTCAGTACTTC.

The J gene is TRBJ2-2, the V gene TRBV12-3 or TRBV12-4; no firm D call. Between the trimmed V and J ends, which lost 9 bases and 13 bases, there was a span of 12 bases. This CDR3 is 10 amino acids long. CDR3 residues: CASSKGLLFF. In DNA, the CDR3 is TGTGCCAGTTCAAAGGGATTGCTGTTTTTT.

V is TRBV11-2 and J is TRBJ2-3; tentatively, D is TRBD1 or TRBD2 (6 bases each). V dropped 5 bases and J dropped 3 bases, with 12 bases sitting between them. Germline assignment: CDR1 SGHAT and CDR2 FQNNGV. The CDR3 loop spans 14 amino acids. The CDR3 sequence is CASSGGLATDTQYF. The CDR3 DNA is TGTGCCAGCAGCGGGGGGCTAGCTACAGATACGCAGTATTTT.

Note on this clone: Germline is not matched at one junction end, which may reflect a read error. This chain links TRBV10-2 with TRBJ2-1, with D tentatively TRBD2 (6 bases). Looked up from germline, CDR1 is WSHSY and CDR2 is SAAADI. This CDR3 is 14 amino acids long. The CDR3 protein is CASIRQGGMNELFF. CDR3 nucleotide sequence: TGCGCCAGCATTCGGCAGGGAGGCATGAATGAGCTGTTCTTC.